This T cell receptor beta chain was sequenced during a study of glioma-infiltrating T cells after dendritic cell vaccination. This clone was seen just once. Its antigen is undetermined. CDR3 length: 16 amino acids. The germline CDR1 and CDR2 sequences are SNHLY and FYNNEI. Trimming shortened V by 10 bases and J by 0 bases, and 19 bases separated the two germline ends. Input was 2 ug genomic DNA, or all available if less. The primer mix had 60 V beta and 13 J beta primers. TCRdb keeps only in-frame clones here, not all; method: immunoSEQ multiplex PCR. Here the sample spans tens of thousands of clones, roughly four fifths being singletons. Study-wide findings and caveats: No direct clonality-survival link was found; a diverse polyclonal response may matter.

Time point denoted: after dendritic cell vaccination, including at tumor progression/relapse. Before vaccination, two weeks after the third vaccination, and at progression, PBMC were collected. The specimen was blood, collected after dendritic cell vaccination. V usage is TRBV2 and J usage is TRBJ2-1; D is perhaps TRBD2 (6 bases). The TCR comes from a human donor with glioblastoma. The CDR3 bases are TGTGCCATACTATATCCCGACGGGAGCTCCTACAATGAGCAGTTCTTC. It encodes CAILYPDGSSYNEQFF.